Shown below are 24 T cell receptor beta chains from a single sample sequenced in a study of blood T cell repertoires in COVID-19. Measured with immunoSEQ multiplex PCR; TCRdb has only the in-frame clones, and not every one. This table holds about 320,000 clones, 87% found once. Sequencing was carried out using PBMCs or T cells enriched from blood (not recorded which). The receptors stem from a woman aged 25 to 45 who had recovered from COVID-19.

The rearrangement links TRBV6-1 to TRBJ1-2, with TRBD1 as a possible D gene (6 bases). This CDR3 has 15 amino acids. The V gene lost 2 bases and the J gene lost 5 bases, with 15 bases spanning the gap. CDR1 and CDR2 (germline): MNHNS, SASEGT. CDR3 sequence: CASSESGRGSYGYTF. In DNA, the CDR3 is TGTGCCAGCAGTGAATCAGGCAGGGGCTCATATGGCTACACCTTC.

The V gene is TRBV6-5, the J gene TRBJ2-5, with 7 bases fitting TRBD1. This CDR3 contains 13 residues. V shed 4 bases, J shed 3 bases, and the junction held 2 bases outside the gene matches. Germline-derived CDR1 and CDR2 are MNHEY and SVGAGI. CDR3 coding DNA: TGTGCCAGCAGTTGGGGGACAGAAGAGACCCAGTACTTC. It encodes CASSWGTEETQYF.

The rearrangement links TRBV5-3 to TRBJ1-5; 9 nucleotides agree with TRBD1. Being an ORF, TRBV5-3 has a function that is uncertain. Unmatched junction bases numbered 3, after V lost 0 bases and J lost 5 bases. CDR3 length: 15 residues. DNA for the CDR3: TGTGCCAGAAGCTTGGCCTGGACAGGGGATCAGCCCCAGCATTTT. It is translated as CARSLAWTGDQPQHF.

The rearrangement links TRBV19 to TRBJ2-2; D unresolved. The CDR3 is 13 amino acids. Trimming left V 5 bases short and J 6 bases short, with 10 bases between. Looked up from germline, CDR1 is LNHDA and CDR2 is SQIVND (reference sequence). CDR3 residues: CASSPQRAGELFF. In DNA, the CDR3 is TGTGCCAGTAGTCCCCAACGGGCCGGGGAGCTGTTTTTT.

J is TRBJ1-1 and V is TRBV6-1, with 12 bases identical to TRBD1. Trimming at V came to 4 bases and at J to 4 bases, leaving 10 bases not matched to a gene. From germline, CDR1 is MNHNS and CDR2 SASEGT. The CDR3 loop spans 17 amino acids. The CDR3 protein is CASSARDRGRGGTEAFF. In DNA, the CDR3 is TGTGCCAGCAGTGCCCGGGACAGGGGGCGAGGGGGCACTGAAGCTTTCTTT.

The rearrangement links TRBV5-6 to TRBJ1-1; 7 positions match TRBD1. Unmatched junction bases numbered 8, after V lost 4 bases and J lost 8 bases. Germline V gene data show CDR1 as SGHDT and CDR2 as YYEEEE. The CDR3 contains 13 residues. CDR3 sequence reads: CASSHDRDGEAFF. The CDR3 DNA follows: TGTGCCAGCAGCCATGACAGGGACGGAGAAGCTTTCTTT.

The chain recombines TRBV30 with TRBJ1-1; D uncertain. The CDR3 is 13 residues long. Germline CDR1 reads GTSNPN; CDR2 reads SVGIG (reference sequence). Trimming took 8 bases from V and 0 from J, leaving 13 bases between them. The CDR3 nucleotides read TGTGCCAGCGAGAGAAATTTGAACACTGAAGCTTTCTTT. Translated: CASERNLNTEAFF.

The chain is built from TRBV7-2 and TRBJ1-4, with 9 bases identical to TRBD1. Germline CDR1 is SGHTA and CDR2 is FQGNSA. This CDR3 contains 14 residues. Trimming took 5 bases from V and 7 from J; bases not matched to a gene: 5. The CDR3 DNA is TGTGCCAGCAGCACAACAGGGGGCCGTGAAAAACTGTTTTTT. This translates into CASSTTGGREKLFF.

This clone came up a few times. The same CDR3 is also encoded by other DNA sequences in this sample. The V and J genes are TRBV5-1 and TRBJ2-2, with D unresolved. This CDR3 comprises 14 residues. CDR1 is SGHRS, CDR2 YFSETQ, per germline. Trimming pared 0 bases from V and 1 base from J, leaving 4 bases between. DNA of the CDR3: TGCGCCAGCAGCTTGGGACAGAACACCGGGGAGCTGTTTTTT. Its protein is CASSLGQNTGELFF.

V and J are TRBV14 and TRBJ2-3, with D perhaps matching TRBD1 (5 bases). V lost 0 bases and J lost 2, with 9 bases in between. The CDR3 is made up of 15 amino acids. Germline loops: CDR1 SGHDN, CDR2 FVKESK. The CDR3: CASSQDHRYTDTQYF. The CDR3 DNA follows: TGTGCCAGCAGCCAAGATCACAGGTACACAGATACGCAGTATTTT.

In the case of this clone: The sample carries other DNA sequences with the same CDR3. The chain couples TRBV19 to TRBJ1-5, with D possibly TRBD1 on 5 matching bases. V was pared by 3 bases and J by 2 bases, with 5 bases between. CDR3 length: 13 amino acids. Germline V gives CDR1 LNHDA, CDR2 SQIVND (reference sequence). This CDR3 reads CASSIRGNQPQHF. In DNA form, the CDR3 reads TGTGCCAGTAGTATCAGGGGCAATCAGCCCCAGCATTTT.

The rearrangement uses TRBV7-2 and TRBJ1-2; 9 nucleotides align to TRBD1. CDR3 length equals 15 residues. Trimming removed 1 base from V and 5 bases from J; junction bases left unmatched: 5. Germline CDR1 reads SGHTA; CDR2 reads FQGNSA. The CDR3 loop reads CASSLGGDRAYGYTF. The CDR3 DNA reads TGTGCCAGCAGCTTAGGGGGGGACAGGGCTTATGGCTACACCTTC.

Comments on this clone: The identical CDR3 is also encoded by other nucleotide sequences in the sample. The rearrangement uses TRBV5-1 and TRBJ2-2, with 8 positions matching TRBD1. Losses at the gene ends were 5 bases for V and 8 bases for J; bases not matched to a gene: 8. The germline V gene encodes CDR1 SGHRS and CDR2 YFSETQ. The CDR3 is made up of 14 amino acids. Written as DNA, the CDR3 is TGCGCCAGCAGTGGGCAGGGGGCGTCGGGGGAGCTGTTTTTT. This gives the protein CASSGQGASGELFF.

This clone was counted once. The gene calls are TRBV5-1 and TRBJ2-3; D is perhaps TRBD2 (6 bases). Germline loops: CDR1 SGHRS, CDR2 YFSETQ. V dropped 1 base and J dropped 4 bases, with 19 bases sitting between them. The CDR3 has 17 residues. In nucleotides, the CDR3 is TGCGCCAGCAGCTTGTCACGGGGGTATAGCGGTTCAGATACGCAGTATTTT. It specifies CASSLSRGYSGSDTQYF. Using reference TRBV5-1 and TRBJ2-3 for the parts outside the CDR3, the full variable domain is KAGVTQTPRYLIKTRGQQVTLSCSPISGHRSVSWYQQTPGQGLQFLFEYFSETQRNKGNFPGRFSGRQFSNSRSEMNVSTLELGDSALYLCASSLSRGYSGSDTQYFGPGTRLTVL.

The chain joins TRBV20-1 to TRBJ1-2, with D perhaps matching TRBD1 (5 bases). Germline assignment: CDR1 DFQATT and CDR2 SNEGSKA (reference sequence). The CDR3 extends over 11 amino acids. CDR3 region: CSADSQHGYTF. The CDR3 DNA reads TGCAGCGCAGACAGCCAGCATGGCTACACCTTC.

The chain recombines TRBV18 with TRBJ1-1; unclear D gene. V dropped 0 bases and J dropped 4 bases, with 9 bases sitting between them. This CDR3 is 14 amino acids long. Germline-derived CDR1 and CDR2 are KGHSH and LQKENI. CDR3 in amino acids: CASSPPAGFTEAFF. CDR3 nucleotide sequence: TGTGCCAGCTCACCACCAGCCGGGTTCACTGAAGCTTTCTTT.

The chain joins TRBV2 to TRBJ1-1; D call uncertain. Deletions cut 3 bases from V and 6 bases from J, with 17 bases between. Germline V gives CDR1 SNHLY, CDR2 FYNNEI. The CDR3 consists of 15 residues. The chain's CDR3 is CASSDLPPGVAEAFF. CDR3 bases: TGTGCCAGCAGTGATCTTCCTCCGGGAGTCGCTGAAGCTTTCTTT.

This clone has more than one count but fewer than ten. The J gene is TRBJ1-2, the V gene TRBV5-4; D call uncertain. This CDR3 region has 13 residues. The germline gives CDR1 SGHNT, CDR2 YYREEE (reference sequence). V was shortened by 0 bases and J by 4 bases, with 7 bases between the two germline ends. Written as DNA, the CDR3 is TGTGCCAGCAGCTTGGCCACACCCTATGGCTACACCTTC. Translation gives CASSLATPYGYTF.

V is TRBV2 and J is TRBJ1-1; D may be TRBD1 (5 bases). Germline assignment: CDR1 SNHLY and CDR2 FYNNEI. The CDR3 is made up of 15 amino acids. V lost 6 bases and J 2 bases, leaving 16 bases between the germline ends. Here the CDR3 reads CASRVLRQTNTEAFF. CDR3 bases: TGTGCCAGCAGGGTACTCCGACAGACTAACACTGAAGCTTTCTTT.

The chain recombines TRBV7-3 with TRBJ1-1, with 7 bases fitting TRBD1. V was clipped by 4 bases and J by 6 bases; unmatched bases: 5. This CDR3 has 13 amino acids. Germline V gives CDR1 SGHTA, CDR2 FQGTGA. The CDR3 loop is CASSSTGRSEAFF. CDR3 bases: TGTGCCAGCAGCTCGACAGGGCGCTCTGAAGCTTTCTTT.

The genes are TRBV3-1 (or the pseudogene TRBV3-2) and TRBJ1-2, with a possible D match to TRBD1 (5 bases). The germline V gene encodes CDR1 LGHDT and CDR2 YNNKEL (reference sequence). V was trimmed by 1 base and J by 2 bases, leaving 11 bases between them. The CDR3 covers 15 residues. The CDR3 loop is CASSQGAGRNYGYTF. The CDR3 nucleotides are TGTGCCAGCAGCCAAGGTGCAGGGCGAAACTATGGCTACACCTTC.

This clone was observed a single time. V usage is TRBV6-5 and J usage is TRBJ2-5, with 10 bases aligning to TRBD2. V shed 5 bases and J 5 bases; nucleotides not matched to a gene: 5. CDR1 is MNHEY, CDR2 SVGAGI, per germline. This CDR3 has 14 residues. DNA of the CDR3: TGTGCCAGCAGTCCCAGCGGGGGGGTGGAGACCCAGTACTTC. Residues: CASSPSGGVETQYF.

The chain has TRBV4-2 and TRBJ1-2; the D is unclear. Between the trimmed V and J ends, which lost 5 bases and 6 bases, there was a span of 16 bases. Germline V gene data show CDR1 as LGHNA and CDR2 as YNFKEQ. The CDR3 consists of 14 residues. The CDR3 spells CASSIGEVRNGYTF. The CDR3 DNA sequence: TGTGCCAGCAGCATCGGGGAGGTGAGAAATGGCTACACCTTC.

The V and J genes are TRBV6-2 or TRBV6-3 and TRBJ2-3, with 9 positions matching TRBD2. Germline assignment: CDR1 MNHEY and CDR2 SVGEGT. The V and J ends lost 2 bases and 4 bases, in that order; junction bases with no gene match: 4. This CDR3 spans 15 amino acids. The chain's CDR3 is CASSYGGGAADTQYF. CDR3 DNA: TGTGCCAGCAGTTACGGCGGGGGGGCTGCAGATACGCAGTATTTT.